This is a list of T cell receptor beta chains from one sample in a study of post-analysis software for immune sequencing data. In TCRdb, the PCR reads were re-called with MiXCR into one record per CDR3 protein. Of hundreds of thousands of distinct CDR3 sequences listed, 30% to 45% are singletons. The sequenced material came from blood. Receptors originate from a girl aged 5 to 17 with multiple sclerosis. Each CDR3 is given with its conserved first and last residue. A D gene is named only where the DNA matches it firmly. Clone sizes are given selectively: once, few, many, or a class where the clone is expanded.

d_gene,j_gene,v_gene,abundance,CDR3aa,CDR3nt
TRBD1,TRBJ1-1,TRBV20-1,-,CSARRGPGHTEAFF,TGCAGTGCTAGAAGGGGGCCTGGGCACACTGAAGCTTTCTTT
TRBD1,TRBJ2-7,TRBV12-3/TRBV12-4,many,CASRPGQGNGEQYF,TGTGCCAGCAGACCGGGACAGGGTAACGGGGAGCAGTACTTC
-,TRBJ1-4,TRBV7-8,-,CASTPSFPTNEKLFF,TGTGCCAGCACGCCATCCTTCCCAACTAATGAAAAACTGTTTTTT
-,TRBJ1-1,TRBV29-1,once,CSATPQGPSTEAFF,TGCAGCGCAACCCCACAGGGCCCCAGCACTGAAGCTTTCTTT
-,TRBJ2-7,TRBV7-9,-,CASSLSSWVEQYF,TGTGCCAGCAGCCTCAGTAGCTGGGTCGAGCAGTACTTC
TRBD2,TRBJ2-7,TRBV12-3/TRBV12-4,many,CASSSGLANEQYF,TGTGCCAGCAGCTCGGGACTAGCCAACGAGCAGTACTTC
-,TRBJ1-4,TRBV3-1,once,CASSQGGRGVGEKLFF,TGTGCCAGCAGCCAAGGAGGCCGGGGGGTTGGAGAAAAACTGTTTTTT
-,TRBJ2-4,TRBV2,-,CASSGAEGELDKNIQYF,TGTGCCAGCAGTGGGGCAGAGGGTGAATTAGACAAAAACATTCAGTACTTC
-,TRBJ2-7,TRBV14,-,CASSQDIYEQYF,TGTGCCAGCAGCCAAGATATCTACGAGCAGTACTTC
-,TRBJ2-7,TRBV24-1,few,CATSDEGYEQYF,TGTGCCACCAGTGATGAGGGCTACGAGCAGTACTTC
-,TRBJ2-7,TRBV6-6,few,CASSTAQRSYEQYF,TGTGCCAGCAGCACCGCACAGCGCTCCTACGAGCAGTACTTC
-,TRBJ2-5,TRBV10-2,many,CASSGGGETQYF,TGCGCCAGCAGTGGAGGCGGAGAGACCCAGTACTTC
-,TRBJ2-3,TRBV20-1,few,CSSVGASTDTQYF,TGCAGTTCGGTGGGGGCTTCCACAGATACGCAGTATTTT
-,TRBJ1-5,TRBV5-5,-,CASSGPDYSNQPQHF,TGTGCCAGCAGCGGTCCCGATTATAGCAATCAGCCCCAGCATTTT
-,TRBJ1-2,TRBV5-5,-,CASSLGGKSMRYTF,TGTGCCAGCAGCTTGGGCGGGAAGTCTATGCGATACACCTTC
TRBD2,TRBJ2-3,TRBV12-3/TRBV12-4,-,CASRASGGDTDTQYF,TGTGCCAGCAGGGCGAGCGGGGGAGACACAGATACGCAGTATTTT
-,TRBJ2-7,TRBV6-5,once,CASSYSGDLYEQYF,TGTGCCAGCAGTTACTCGGGCGACCTCTACGAGCAGTACTTC
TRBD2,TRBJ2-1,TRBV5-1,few,CASSLGGTRWNEQFF,TGCGCCAGCAGCTTGGGTGGGACTAGGTGGAATGAGCAGTTCTTC
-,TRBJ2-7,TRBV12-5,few,CASGLMEYEQYF,TGTGCTAGTGGTTTAATGGAATACGAGCAGTACTTC
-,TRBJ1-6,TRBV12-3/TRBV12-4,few,CASTPGAYNSPLHF,TGTGCCAGCACCCCGGGAGCCTATAATTCACCCCTCCACTTT
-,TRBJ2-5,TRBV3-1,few,CASSLRSQGVETQYF,TGTGCCAGCAGCCTACGGTCTCAGGGTGTAGAGACCCAGTACTTC
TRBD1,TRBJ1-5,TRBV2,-,CASKGQPSNQPQHF,TGTGCCAGCAAGGGACAGCCGTCCAATCAGCCCCAGCATTTT
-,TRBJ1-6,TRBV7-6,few,CASSLSGRAGLSPLHF,TGTGCCAGCAGCTTAAGCGGCAGAGCGGGCCTTTCACCCCTCCACTTT
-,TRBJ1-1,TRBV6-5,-,CASSYIVDNTEAFF,TGTGCCAGCAGTTATATTGTGGATAACACTGAAGCTTTCTTT
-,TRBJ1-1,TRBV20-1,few,CSVSKGQLGNTEAFF,TGCAGTGTTTCAAAGGGGCAGCTGGGGAACACTGAAGCTTTCTTT
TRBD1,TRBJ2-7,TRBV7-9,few,CASSARDSKNPYEQYF,TGTGCCAGCAGCGCCCGGGACAGTAAGAACCCCTACGAGCAGTACTTC
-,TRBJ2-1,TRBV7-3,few,CASSSRSGEQFF,TGTGCCAGCAGCTCCCGCTCGGGGGAGCAGTTCTTC
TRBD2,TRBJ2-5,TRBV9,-,CASSAGTSGGADQETQYF,TGTGCCAGCAGCGCCGGGACTAGCGGGGGAGCCGACCAAGAGACCCAGTACTTC
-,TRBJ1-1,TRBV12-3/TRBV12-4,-,CASSLVQTEAFF,TGTGCCAGCAGTTTAGTACAGACAGAAGCTTTTTTT
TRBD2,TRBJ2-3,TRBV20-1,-,CSASSLAGVGDTQYF,TGCAGTGCTAGTTCGCTAGCGGGGGTTGGAGATACGCAGTATTTT
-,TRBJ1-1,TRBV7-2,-,CASSAELGDTEAFF,TGTGCCAGCAGCGCAGAGTTAGGGGATACTGAAGCTTTCTTT
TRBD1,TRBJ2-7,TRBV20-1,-,CSARPMDRYNEQYF,TGCAGTGCCCGACCCATGGACAGGTACAACGAGCAGTACTTC
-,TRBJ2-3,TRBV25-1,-,CASSDDLGDTQYF,TGTGCCAGCAGTGACGATTTGGGAGATACGCAGTATTTT
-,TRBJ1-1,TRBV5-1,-,CASSLDSMNTEAFF,TGCGCCAGCAGCCTGGACAGTATGAACACTGAAGCTTTCTTT
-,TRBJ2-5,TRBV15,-,CATSKDLQETQYF,TGTGCCACCAGCAAAGATTTACAAGAGACCCAGTACTTC
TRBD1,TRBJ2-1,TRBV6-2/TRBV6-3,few,CASSRTGASYNEQFF,TGTGCCAGCAGTCGTACAGGGGCTTCCTACAATGAGCAGTTCTTC
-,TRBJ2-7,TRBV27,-,CASSLVGPTYEQYF,TGTGCCAGCAGTTTAGTAGGGCCGACCTACGAGCAGTACTTC
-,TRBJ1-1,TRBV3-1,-,CASSQEGRRGTEAFF,TGTGCCAGCAGCCAAGAGGGCCGGAGGGGCACTGAAGCTTTCTTT
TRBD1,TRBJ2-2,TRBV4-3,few,CASSPRDRGMNTGELFF,TGCGCCAGCAGCCCTCGGGACAGGGGGATGAACACCGGGGAGCTGTTTTTT
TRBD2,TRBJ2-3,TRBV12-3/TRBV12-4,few,CASIKLAGGPTDTQYF,TGTGCCAGCATCAAACTAGCGGGGGGCCCCACAGATACGCAGTATTTT
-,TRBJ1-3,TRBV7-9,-,CASNLDGGNTIYF,TGTGCCAGCAACTTAGATGGTGGAAACACCATATATTTT
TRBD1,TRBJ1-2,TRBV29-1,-,CSAGYGQDGYTF,TGCAGCGCAGGCTATGGACAGGATGGCTACACCTTC
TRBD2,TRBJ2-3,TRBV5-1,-,CASSLSSGTTDTQYF,TGCGCCAGCAGCTTGTCTAGCGGGACTACAGATACGCAGTATTTT
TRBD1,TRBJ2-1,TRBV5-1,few,CASSSGTGDAYNEQFF,TGCGCCAGCAGCTCGGGGACAGGGGATGCCTACAATGAGCAGTTCTTC
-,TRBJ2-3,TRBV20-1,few,CSKGYRTDTQYF,TGCAGTAAAGGGTATAGGACAGATACGCAGTATTTT
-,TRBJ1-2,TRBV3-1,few,CASSQAERFGYTF,TGTGCCAGCAGCCAAGCCGAACGGTTCGGCTACACCTTC
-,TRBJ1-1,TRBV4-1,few,CASSPSDRPEAFF,TGCGCCAGCAGCCCATCCGACAGACCGGAAGCTTTCTTT
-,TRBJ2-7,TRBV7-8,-,CASSLFVRGGYEQYF,TGTGCCAGCAGCTTATTTGTCAGGGGGGGCTACGAGCAGTACTTC
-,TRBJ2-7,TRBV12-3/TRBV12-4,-,CASSDEGYEQYF,TGTGCCAGCAGTGATGAGGGGTACGAGCAGTACTTC
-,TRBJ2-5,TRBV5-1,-,CASKMTEETQYF,TGCGCCAGCAAAATGACGGAAGAGACCCAGTACTTC
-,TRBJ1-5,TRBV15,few,CATSRDRAGGNQPQHF,TGTGCCACCAGCAGAGATAGGGCAGGAGGCAATCAGCCCCAGCATTTT
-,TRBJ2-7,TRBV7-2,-,CASSLAGGGATYEQYF,TGTGCCAGCAGCTTAGCCGGGGGTGGAGCCACCTACGAGCAGTACTTC
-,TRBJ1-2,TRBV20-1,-,CSAPRDRQSYGYTF,TGCAGTGCCCCCAGAGACAGACAGTCCTATGGCTACACCTTC
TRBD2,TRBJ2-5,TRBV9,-,CASSVVSGGANEQYF,TGTGCCAGCAGCGTAGTTAGCGGGGGGGCCAATGAGCAGTACTTC